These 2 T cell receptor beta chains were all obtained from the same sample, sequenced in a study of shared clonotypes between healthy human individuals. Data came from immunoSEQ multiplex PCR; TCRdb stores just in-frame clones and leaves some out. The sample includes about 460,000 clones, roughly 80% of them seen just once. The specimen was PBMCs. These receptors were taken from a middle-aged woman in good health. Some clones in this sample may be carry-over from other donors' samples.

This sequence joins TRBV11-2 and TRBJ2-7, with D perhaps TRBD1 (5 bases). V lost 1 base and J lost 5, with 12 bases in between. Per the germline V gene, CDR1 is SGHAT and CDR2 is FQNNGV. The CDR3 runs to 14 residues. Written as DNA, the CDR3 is TGTGCCAGCAGCTTAGGGCAGGGCAGGAACGAGCAGTACTTC. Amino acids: CASSLGQGRNEQYF.

The CDR3: CASRFGQVNHNEQFF. The CDR3 nucleotides are TGTGCAAGTCGCTTTGGACAGGTGAACCACAATGAGCAGTTCTTC. The V gene is TRBV12-2, the J gene TRBJ2-1; the table calls TRBD1, which could not be checked here. TRBV12-2 is flagged as a pseudogene. The CDR3 has 15 amino acids.